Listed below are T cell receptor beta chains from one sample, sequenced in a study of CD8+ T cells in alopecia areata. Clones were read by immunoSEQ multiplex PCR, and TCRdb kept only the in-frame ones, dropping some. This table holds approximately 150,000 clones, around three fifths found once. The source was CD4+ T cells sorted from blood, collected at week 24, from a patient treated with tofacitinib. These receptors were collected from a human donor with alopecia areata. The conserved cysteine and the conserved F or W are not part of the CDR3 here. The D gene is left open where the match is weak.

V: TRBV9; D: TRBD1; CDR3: ASSIRDRSSYNSPLH
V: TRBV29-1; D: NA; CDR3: SVFSFQETQY
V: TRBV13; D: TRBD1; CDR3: ASSLRSTGVSGEKLF
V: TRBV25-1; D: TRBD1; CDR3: ASSPSGGHEKLF
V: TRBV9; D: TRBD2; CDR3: ASSVATSREGEQY
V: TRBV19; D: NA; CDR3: ASSIRGNSYEQY
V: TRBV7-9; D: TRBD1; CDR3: ANDRGLTGELF
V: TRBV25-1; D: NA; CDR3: ASSELSANIQY
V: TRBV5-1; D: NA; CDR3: ASSLARQGHEKLF
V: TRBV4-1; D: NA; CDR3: ASSQVGLRSSGELF
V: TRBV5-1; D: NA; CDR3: ASSSRDDSPLH
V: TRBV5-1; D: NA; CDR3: ASSASTGELF
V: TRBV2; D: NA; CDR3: ASTFGPADEKLF
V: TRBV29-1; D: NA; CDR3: SVVPRSDSSGYEQY
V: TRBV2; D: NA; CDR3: ASQRGETGELF
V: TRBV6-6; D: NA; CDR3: ASSYRDYEQY
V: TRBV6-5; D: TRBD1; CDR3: ASSKDRGSQPQH
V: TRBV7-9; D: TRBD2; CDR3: ASSRTSSTDTQY
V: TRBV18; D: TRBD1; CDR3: ASSTGTDFKAF
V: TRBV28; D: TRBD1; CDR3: ASSLYGTGSTEAF
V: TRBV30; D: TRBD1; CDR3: AWSGQGFYGYT
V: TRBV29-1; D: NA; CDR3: SVEASGGSPYEQY
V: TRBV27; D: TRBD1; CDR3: ASSLGRGETQY
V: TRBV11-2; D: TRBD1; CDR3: ASSNDRAGELF
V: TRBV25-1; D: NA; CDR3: ASSEYRGGSTDTQY
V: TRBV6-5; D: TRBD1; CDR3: ASYATGGYEQF
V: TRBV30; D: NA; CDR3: AWRNTGAYEQY
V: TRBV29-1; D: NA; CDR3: SVRDDNYGYT
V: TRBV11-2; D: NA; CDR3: ASTRAETPLDTDTQY
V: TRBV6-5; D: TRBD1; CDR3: ASSQTGGQNSPLH
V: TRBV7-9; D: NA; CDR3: ASSPGSNSPLH
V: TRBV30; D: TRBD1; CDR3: AWSVPAGTVYNEQF
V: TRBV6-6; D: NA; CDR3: ASSYSRGGTEAF
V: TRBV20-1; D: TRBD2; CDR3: SARVGRQQY
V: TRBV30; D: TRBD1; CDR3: AWSVQGATPYGYT
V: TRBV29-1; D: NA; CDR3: SVVYRAVDTQY
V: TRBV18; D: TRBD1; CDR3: ASSPKTGGSAKNIQY
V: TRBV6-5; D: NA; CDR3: ASSALTEADTQY
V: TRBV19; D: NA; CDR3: ASKRADTQY
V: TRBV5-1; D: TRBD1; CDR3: ASSKSGTEYEQY
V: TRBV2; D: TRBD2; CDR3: ALGTRRLGVTNEQF
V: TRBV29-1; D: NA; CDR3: SVGLQATDTQY
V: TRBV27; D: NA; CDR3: ASSFGVPLREKLF
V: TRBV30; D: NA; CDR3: AGPRVYSTDTQY
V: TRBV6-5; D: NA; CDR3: ASSYAGQRSYEQY
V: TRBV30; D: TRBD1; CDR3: AWSQGVSQPQH
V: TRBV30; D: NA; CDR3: AWSVSSLYEQY
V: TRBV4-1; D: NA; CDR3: ASSQGVDSPLH
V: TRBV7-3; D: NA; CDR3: ASSSQGRGTGSPLH
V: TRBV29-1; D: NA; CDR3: SVRGSHYEQY
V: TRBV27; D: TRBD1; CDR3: ASSLGTGGQQY
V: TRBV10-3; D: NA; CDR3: AIGKDTGELF
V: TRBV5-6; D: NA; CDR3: ASRAAANTEAF
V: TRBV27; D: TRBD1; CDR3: ASRRTGGANNSPLH